The present TCR beta chain was sequenced within a study of shared T cell receptors in the human thymus. Measured with immunoSEQ multiplex PCR; TCRdb has only the in-frame clones, and not every one. The sample gives 700,000 or so clones, 70% to 90% of which show up once; roughly 0.01% is in the top ten. Germline lookup yields CDR1 LNHDA and CDR2 SQIVND (reference sequence). This CDR3 has 13 amino acids. Trimming took off 3 bases at V and 5 bases at J, with 9 bases between the two ends. These data were also reused for a study on human thymus T cells. Per that study: Resections that were taken during corrective heart surgery supplied the thymus tissue.

The chain is built from TRBV19 and TRBJ2-3; no firm D call. The source material was thymocytes. This receptor was obtained from a girl under three years old with a congenital heart defect. CDR3 DNA: TGTGCCAGTAGTATTATGTCGGGAGATACGCAGTATTTT. Its protein is CASSIMSGDTQYF.